This is a list of T cell receptor beta chains from one sample in a study of technical replicates of blood from four donors. The assay was immunoSEQ multiplex PCR, and TCRdb's table has in-frame clones only and misses some. The sample gives about 66,000 clones, 70% to 90% of which show up once; roughly 4.2% is in the top ten. The sequencing sample was made of PBMCs. All receptors come from a human donor in good health. Some clones in this sample may be carry-over from other donors' samples. The CDR3 runs from the conserved cysteine through the conserved F or W. D genes are given only for firm matches. Clone size, where shown, is once, few, many, or a class for clones that have expanded.

v_gene: TRBV10-3
d_gene: TRBD1
abundance: NA
j_gene: TRBJ1-1
CDR3aa: CAISETGTVFEAFF
CDR3nt: TGTGCCATCAGTGAGACCGGGACAGTATTTGAAGCTTTCTTT

v_gene: TRBV9
d_gene: TRBD2
abundance: once
j_gene: TRBJ2-5
CDR3aa: CASSPSSGVVWETQYF
CDR3nt: TGTGCCAGCAGCCCATCTAGCGGGGTGGTTTGGGAGACCCAGTACTTC

v_gene: TRBV21-1
d_gene: NA
abundance: NA
j_gene: TRBJ1-1
CDR3aa: CASRDRGKSPETEAFF
CDR3nt: TGTGCCAGCAGGGACAGGGGAAAATCACCCGAGACTGAAGCTTTCTTT

v_gene: TRBV29-1
d_gene: NA
abundance: NA
j_gene: TRBJ2-3
CDR3aa: CSVDERYTDTQYF
CDR3nt: TGCAGCGTTGATGAGAGATACACAGATACGCAGTATTTT

v_gene: TRBV6-5
d_gene: TRBD2
abundance: NA
j_gene: TRBJ2-1
CDR3aa: CASIVGTSGRGEQFF
CDR3nt: TGTGCCAGCATCGTCGGGACTAGCGGGAGGGGTGAGCAGTTCTTC

v_gene: TRBV14
d_gene: TRBD1
abundance: NA
j_gene: TRBJ2-7
CDR3aa: CASSQWTGNPYEQYF
CDR3nt: TGTGCCAGCAGCCAATGGACAGGGAACCCCTACGAGCAGTACTTC

v_gene: TRBV19
d_gene: NA
abundance: NA
j_gene: TRBJ2-7
CDR3aa: CASSSRTVLNEQYF
CDR3nt: TGTGCCAGTAGTTCCCGGACAGTACTGAACGAGCAGTACTTC

v_gene: TRBV13
d_gene: TRBD1
abundance: NA
j_gene: TRBJ2-7
CDR3aa: CASSTGQGYEQYF
CDR3nt: TGTGCCAGCAGCACTGGACAGGGATACGAGCAGTACTTC

v_gene: TRBV7-2
d_gene: NA
abundance: NA
j_gene: TRBJ1-6
CDR3aa: CASSLAGGGGNNSPLHF
CDR3nt: TGTGCCAGCAGCTTAGCTGGGGGAGGGGGGAATAATTCACCCCTCCACTTT

v_gene: TRBV4-3
d_gene: TRBD1
abundance: NA
j_gene: TRBJ1-5
CDR3aa: CASSQETGYRPQHF
CDR3nt: TGCGCCAGCAGCCAAGAGACAGGGTATAGGCCCCAGCATTTT

v_gene: TRBV5-6
d_gene: TRBD1
abundance: NA
j_gene: TRBJ2-7
CDR3aa: CASSWDRGLYEQYF
CDR3nt: TGTGCCAGCAGCTGGGACAGGGGGCTTTACGAGCAGTACTTC

v_gene: TRBV27
d_gene: TRBD1
abundance: NA
j_gene: TRBJ2-6
CDR3aa: CASSAGTGYSGANVLTF
CDR3nt: TGTGCCAGCAGTGCCGGGACAGGGTACTCTGGGGCCAACGTCCTGACTTTC

v_gene: TRBV29-1
d_gene: TRBD2
abundance: NA
j_gene: TRBJ2-5
CDR3aa: CSVELAGDHQETQYF
CDR3nt: TGCAGCGTTGAACTAGCGGGAGACCACCAAGAGACCCAGTACTTC

v_gene: TRBV6-6
d_gene: TRBD1
abundance: NA
j_gene: TRBJ2-7
CDR3aa: CASSYGTGGYEQYF
CDR3nt: TGTGCCAGCAGTTACGGGACAGGGGGTTACGAGCAGTACTTC

v_gene: TRBV6-6
d_gene: TRBD1
abundance: NA
j_gene: TRBJ1-5
CDR3aa: CASSYPQTGGNQPQHF
CDR3nt: TGTGCCAGCAGTTACCCCCAGACAGGGGGGAATCAGCCCCAGCATTTT

v_gene: TRBV29-1
d_gene: TRBD1
abundance: NA
j_gene: TRBJ1-2
CDR3aa: CSVEGRGQGYGYTF
CDR3nt: TGCAGCGTTGAGGGCCGAGGACAGGGTTATGGCTACACCTTC

v_gene: TRBV7-9
d_gene: NA
abundance: NA
j_gene: TRBJ1-2
CDR3aa: CASSPGGSFLRGYTF
CDR3nt: TGTGCCAGCAGCCCGGGGGGCAGCTTTCTCCGTGGCTACACCTTC

v_gene: TRBV6-6
d_gene: NA
abundance: NA
j_gene: TRBJ1-2
CDR3aa: CASSHPGDNYGYTF
CDR3nt: TGTGCCAGCAGCCATCCAGGGGATAACTATGGCTACACCTTC

v_gene: TRBV4-1
d_gene: NA
abundance: NA
j_gene: TRBJ1-6
CDR3aa: CASSQGEGRGGSPLHF
CDR3nt: TGCGCCAGCAGCCAAGGAGAGGGCAGGGGTGGGTCACCCCTCCACTTT

v_gene: TRBV29-1
d_gene: NA
abundance: NA
j_gene: TRBJ2-1
CDR3aa: CSVVRGISYNEQFF
CDR3nt: TGCAGCGTTGTGAGGGGGATCTCCTACAATGAGCAGTTCTTC

v_gene: TRBV6-1
d_gene: TRBD1
abundance: NA
j_gene: TRBJ1-4
CDR3aa: CASKDRNNEKLFF
CDR3nt: TGTGCCAGTAAGGACAGGAACAATGAAAAACTGTTTTTT

v_gene: TRBV19
d_gene: TRBD1
abundance: NA
j_gene: TRBJ2-1
CDR3aa: CASSVDRGANNEQFF
CDR3nt: TGTGCCAGTAGTGTAGACAGGGGGGCGAACAATGAGCAGTTCTTC

v_gene: TRBV6-1
d_gene: NA
abundance: NA
j_gene: TRBJ1-6
CDR3aa: CASSEGGYYNSPLHF
CDR3nt: TGTGCCAGCAGTGAAGGGGGCTACTATAATTCACCCCTCCACTTT

v_gene: TRBV7-2
d_gene: NA
abundance: NA
j_gene: TRBJ1-3
CDR3aa: CASSFYGEHTIYF
CDR3nt: TGTGCCAGCAGCTTCTACGGAGAACACACCATATATTTT